A selection of T cell receptor beta chains follows, all from one sample in a study of radiotherapy plus CTLA-4 blockade in lung cancer. TCRdb keeps only in-frame clones here, not all; method: immunoSEQ multiplex PCR. The table records around 55,000 clones, 70% to 85% of them present only once. Sequenced here: peripheral blood, sampled from a patient treated with radiotherapy plus ipilimumab. The receptors shown here come from a human donor with non-small cell lung cancer whose response to radiotherapy plus ipilimumab could not be evaluated. Both conserved end residues are part of each CDR3.

v_gene: TRBV10-2; j_gene: TRBJ2-5; CDR3aa: CASGREAGDLQETQYF
v_gene: TRBV27; j_gene: TRBJ2-7; CDR3aa: CASRTPGQGTYEQYF
v_gene: TRBV18; j_gene: TRBJ2-2; CDR3aa: CASSPRTGSGTGELFF
v_gene: TRBV28; j_gene: TRBJ1-1; CDR3aa: CASSAPGGAFF
v_gene: TRBV4-3; j_gene: TRBJ2-3; CDR3aa: CASSHRLAGGVSLLTDTQYF
v_gene: TRBV5-5; j_gene: TRBJ2-2; CDR3aa: CASSGGTAYTGELFF
v_gene: TRBV27; j_gene: TRBJ1-1; CDR3aa: CASSLYPPGTGGTEAFF
v_gene: TRBV28; j_gene: TRBJ2-7; CDR3aa: CASSFGVAVIYEQYF
v_gene: TRBV13; j_gene: TRBJ1-6; CDR3aa: CASSLEGRAGSPLHF
v_gene: TRBV9; j_gene: TRBJ2-5; CDR3aa: CASSVGVAGGRETQYF
v_gene: TRBV4-3; j_gene: TRBJ1-1; CDR3aa: CASSQDKQGANTEAFF
v_gene: TRBV6-5; j_gene: TRBJ2-7; CDR3aa: CASGTGVGEQYF
v_gene: TRBV28; j_gene: TRBJ1-2; CDR3aa: CASKAAFYGYTF
v_gene: TRBV19; j_gene: TRBJ1-5; CDR3aa: CASRKDRVGKQPQHF
v_gene: TRBV28; j_gene: TRBJ2-3; CDR3aa: CASTFAGTGITDTQYF
v_gene: TRBV5-6; j_gene: TRBJ1-1; CDR3aa: CASTQGAGSTEAFF
v_gene: TRBV7-2; j_gene: TRBJ2-7; CDR3aa: CASSLTSPYEQYF
v_gene: TRBV7-6; j_gene: TRBJ2-3; CDR3aa: CASSQPPGQGLRDTQYF
v_gene: TRBV27; j_gene: TRBJ2-2; CDR3aa: CASNPSGLFEELFF
v_gene: TRBV6-5; j_gene: TRBJ2-7; CDR3aa: CASSYSMVGRAYEQYF
v_gene: TRBV6-1; j_gene: TRBJ1-1; CDR3aa: CASSESLNTEAFF
v_gene: TRBV10-3; j_gene: TRBJ1-5; CDR3aa: CAISEDRGGQPQHF
v_gene: TRBV28; j_gene: TRBJ1-2; CDR3aa: CASSLGQTLNYGYTF
v_gene: TRBV28; j_gene: TRBJ1-1; CDR3aa: CASSTPGQTNTEAFF
v_gene: TRBV21-1; j_gene: TRBJ2-1; CDR3aa: CASIIWGGSVFNEQFF
v_gene: TRBV30; j_gene: TRBJ1-3; CDR3aa: CAWSAPGSTGNTIYF
v_gene: TRBV9; j_gene: TRBJ2-1; CDR3aa: CASSDPVGNSAYNEQFF
v_gene: TRBV7-2; j_gene: TRBJ2-1; CDR3aa: CASSPWTFPAGNEQFF
v_gene: TRBV5-4; j_gene: TRBJ2-2; CDR3aa: CASSPGTGANTGELFF
v_gene: TRBV27; j_gene: TRBJ1-2; CDR3aa: CASRTRPSSSGYTF
v_gene: TRBV28; j_gene: TRBJ1-2; CDR3aa: CASSSSPSTPYGYTF
v_gene: TRBV6-1; j_gene: TRBJ2-7; CDR3aa: CASSEPGLALNEQYF
v_gene: TRBV6-1; j_gene: TRBJ2-7; CDR3aa: CATGEGQVSYEQYF
v_gene: TRBV16; j_gene: TRBJ1-4; CDR3aa: CASRARGQGGEKLFF
v_gene: TRBV2; j_gene: TRBJ1-1; CDR3aa: CASSVDRAFF
v_gene: TRBV9; j_gene: TRBJ2-5; CDR3aa: CASSVALRETQYF
v_gene: TRBV18; j_gene: TRBJ1-2; CDR3aa: CASSPGGQANYGYTF
v_gene: TRBV5-6; j_gene: TRBJ1-3; CDR3aa: CASSSGLGTIYF
v_gene: TRBV29-1; j_gene: TRBJ2-7; CDR3aa: CSVRLAAYEQYF
v_gene: TRBV9; j_gene: TRBJ1-1; CDR3aa: CASSPTGMNTEAFF
v_gene: TRBV5-6; j_gene: TRBJ1-2; CDR3aa: CASEPRTGWNYGYTF
v_gene: TRBV27; j_gene: TRBJ1-2; CDR3aa: CASSLTHGTGEVYGYTF
v_gene: TRBV28; j_gene: TRBJ1-1; CDR3aa: CASNLDILIRTEAFF
v_gene: TRBV5-4; j_gene: TRBJ1-3; CDR3aa: CASSLAEAGNTIYF
v_gene: TRBV5-6; j_gene: TRBJ2-3; CDR3aa: CASTIERDTQYF
v_gene: TRBV7-2; j_gene: TRBJ1-5; CDR3aa: CASSFYGPGQPQHF
v_gene: TRBV11-2; j_gene: TRBJ2-7; CDR3aa: CASSATSSDSYEQYF
v_gene: TRBV7-6; j_gene: TRBJ1-1; CDR3aa: CASSFGRGNTEAFF
v_gene: TRBV2; j_gene: TRBJ2-1; CDR3aa: CASSPQYNEQFF